These 10 T cell receptor beta chains were sequenced from one sample in a study of PD-1 blockade in classical Hodgkin lymphoma. Measured with immunoSEQ multiplex PCR; TCRdb has only the in-frame clones, and not every one. The sample has tens of thousands of clones, over 60% seen once. Relapse after autologous stem cell transplantation occurred in every patient, and brentuximab vedotin exposure varied. This specimen was peripheral blood mononuclear cells (PBMCs), taken before the second cycle of nivolumab. The receptors here all came from a human donor with classical Hodgkin lymphoma.

J is TRBJ2-7 and V is TRBV6-6; 11 bases are a match to TRBD2. The CDR3 is made up of 16 amino acids. Germline CDR1 is MNHNY and CDR2 is SVGAGI (reference sequence). V lost 4 bases to trimming and J lost 3 bases; unmatched junction nucleotides: 8. The CDR3 here is CASSFPGLAGGYEQYF. The DNA of the CDR3 is TGTGCCAGCAGTTTCCCCGGACTAGCGGGTGGCTACGAGCAGTACTTC.

V and J are TRBV7-2 and TRBJ1-5, with TRBD1 matching over 10 bases. V shed 5 bases and J 4 bases; nucleotides not matched to a gene: 5. CDR3 length equals 15 residues. Per germline, CDR1 SGHTA and CDR2 FQGNSA. The CDR3 bases are TGTGCCAGCAGCCCAAGGACAGGGGGGAATCAGCCCCAGCATTTT. It is translated as CASSPRTGGNQPQHF.

The gene calls are TRBV5-4 and TRBJ1-2, with D unresolved. This CDR3 spans 13 amino acids. V dropped 2 bases and J dropped 10 bases, with 15 bases sitting between them. CDR1 is SGHNT, CDR2 YYREEE, per germline (reference sequence). CDR3 coding DNA: TGTGCCAGCAGCTTTGGCATCTCCGATTACTACACCTTC. This codes for CASSFGISDYYTF. Full variable domain (rest looked up from reference TRBV5-4 and TRBJ1-2): ETGVTQSPTHLIKTRGQQVTLRCSSQSGHNTVSWYQQALGQGPQFIFQYYREEENGRGNFPPRFSGLQFPNYSSELNVNALELDDSALYLCASSFGISDYYTFGSGTRLTVV.

The chain has TRBV18 and TRBJ2-7; 11 bases are a match to TRBD2. Germline V gives CDR1 KGHSH, CDR2 LQKENI. CDR3 length equals 19 residues. V lost 3 bases and J lost 1; bases outside the gene matches: 14. The CDR3 is CASSPPLAGVPLTSYEQYF. Here the CDR3 DNA reads TGTGCCAGCTCACCCCCACTAGCGGGAGTTCCGCTGACGTCCTACGAGCAGTACTTC.

The chain recombines TRBV4-2 with TRBJ2-2, with TRBD2 as a possible D gene (5 bases). V shed 1 base and J shed 6 bases, with 18 bases lying between them. The CDR3 covers 17 residues. Germline loops: CDR1 LGHNA, CDR2 YNFKEQ. The CDR3 reads CASSQASGTRPAGELFF. The CDR3 DNA reads TGTGCCAGCAGCCAAGCATCGGGAACTAGGCCGGCCGGGGAGCTGTTTTTT.

This clone was counted once. J is TRBJ2-7 and V is TRBV7-6, with 9 bases aligning to TRBD1. Germline trimming cut 5 bases from V and 6 bases from J; bases unmatched to any gene: 11. This CDR3 contains 15 residues. Germline V lookup: CDR1 SGHVS, CDR2 FNYEAQ. Here the CDR3 DNA reads TGTGCCAGCAGCCCTCGGGCGGGACAGGGCTTCGAGCAGTACTTC. Translated, it gives CASSPRAGQGFEQYF.

The rearrangement joins TRBV20-1 to TRBJ2-1; D perhaps matches TRBD2 (6 bases). The CDR3 has 10 amino acids. V gave up 3 bases and J gave up 10 bases, with 7 bases separating them. Germline V gene sequence: CDR1 DFQATT, CDR2 SNEGSKA (reference sequence). CDR3 coding DNA: TGCAGTGCTAGGCGGGGCGAGCAGTTCTTC. It codes for CSARRGEQFF.

This clone was seen a single time. The CDR3: CASTRYEISATEAFF. CDR3 DNA: TGTGCCAGCACCCGGTACGAGATCAGCGCCACTGAAGCTTTCTTT. The chain combines TRBV13 with TRBJ1-1; D is undetermined. V lost 7 bases and J lost 4, with 19 bases in between. The CDR3 contains 15 residues. CDR1 and CDR2 (germline): PRHDT, FYEKMQ (reference sequence).

This clone was seen only a few times. In the same sample, other DNA sequences code for this CDR3. The gene calls are TRBV7-3 and TRBJ2-6; D call uncertain. The germline V gene encodes CDR1 SGHTA and CDR2 FQGTGA. The CDR3 length is 12 residues. V was cut by 4 bases and J by 4 bases, with 2 bases left in between. The DNA for the CDR3 is TGTGCCAGCAGCTCGGGGGCCAACGTCCTGACTTTC. It translates to CASSSGANVLTF.

The V and J genes are TRBV5-4 and TRBJ1-1, with TRBD1 matching 9 bases. Germline CDR1 and CDR2: SGHNT and YYREEE (reference sequence). The CDR3 consists of 14 residues. V gave up 3 bases and J gave up 6 bases; unmatched junction bases: 6. The CDR3 loop reads CASSSPGQGSEAFF. The CDR3 DNA follows: TGTGCCAGCAGCTCTCCGGGACAGGGCTCTGAAGCTTTCTTT.